The 3 T cell receptor beta chains listed next were all sequenced from one sample in a study of identical twins. A single record per CDR3 protein comes from TCRdb applying MiXCR to the 5' RACE reads. The repertoire consists of hundreds of thousands of distinct CDR3 sequences, with about 12% occurring once and the leading ten covering around 1.5%. These data also featured in a second study, about yellow fever vaccine responses in identical twins.

Sample: PBMCs. Receptors were obtained from a woman younger than 35 in good health.

The sample holds a few counts of this clonotype. This chain joins TRBV12-3 or TRBV12-4 and TRBJ1-6, with a weak D call TRBD1 (6 bases). The CDR3 contains 13 residues. V lost 5 bases, J lost 11 bases, and 13 bases lay in between. CDR3 in amino acids: CASSPGVVAPLHF. CDR3 coding DNA: TGTGCCAGCAGTCCAGGGGTCGTAGCACCCCTCCACTTT.

J is TRBJ1-5 and V is TRBV2, with a weak D call TRBD1 (6 bases). The CDR3 extends over 14 amino acids. Germline V gives CDR1 SNHLY, CDR2 FYNNEI. The V gene lost 7 bases and the J gene lost 6 bases, with 16 bases spanning the gap. CDR3 nucleotide sequence: TGTGCCAGCACCGACGGAACAGGGAGTCAGCCCCAGCATTTT. Its protein product is CASTDGTGSQPQHF.

This clonotype was recorded at least ten times. This chain connects TRBV6-5 to TRBJ1-1; no reliable D call. The CDR3 runs to 15 residues. Looked up from germline, CDR1 is MNHEY and CDR2 is SVGAGI. Trimming took off 0 bases at V and 6 bases at J, with 14 bases between the two ends. CDR3 sequence (DNA): TGTGCCAGCAGTTACTCGGGTGGGGTTGGTTCTGAAGCTTTCTTT. Translating gives CASSYSGGVGSEAFF.